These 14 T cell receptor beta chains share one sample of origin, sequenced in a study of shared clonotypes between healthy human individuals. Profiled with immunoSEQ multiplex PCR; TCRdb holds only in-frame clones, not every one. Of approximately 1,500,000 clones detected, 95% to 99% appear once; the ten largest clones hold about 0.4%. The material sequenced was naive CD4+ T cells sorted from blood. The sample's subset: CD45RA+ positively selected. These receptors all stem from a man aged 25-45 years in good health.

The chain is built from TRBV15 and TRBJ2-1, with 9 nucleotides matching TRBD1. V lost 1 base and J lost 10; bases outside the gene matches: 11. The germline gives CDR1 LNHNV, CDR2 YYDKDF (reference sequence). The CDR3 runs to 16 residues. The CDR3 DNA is TGTGCCACCAGCAGAGCTATAGGGACAGGGTTAGGGGAGCAGTTCTTC. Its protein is CATSRAIGTGLGEQFF.

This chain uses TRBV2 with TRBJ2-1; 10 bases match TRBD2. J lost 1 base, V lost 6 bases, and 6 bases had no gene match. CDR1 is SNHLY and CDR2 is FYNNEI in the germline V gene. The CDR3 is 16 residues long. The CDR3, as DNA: TGTGCCAGCAGGGGGGATAGCGGGAGGTCCTACAATGAGCAGTTCTTC. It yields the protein CASRGDSGRSYNEQFF.

The CDR3 DNA sequence: TGCGCCAGCAGTGAGTTGTTCCGGGCCCAGCTTGAAAAACTGTTTTTT. Its translation: CASSELFRAQLEKLFF. The chain couples TRBV10-1 to TRBJ1-4, with D uncertain. The CDR3 runs to 16 residues. Trimming removed 1 base at V and 7 bases at J, with 16 bases between. From germline, CDR1 is WNHNN and CDR2 SYGVQD (reference sequence).

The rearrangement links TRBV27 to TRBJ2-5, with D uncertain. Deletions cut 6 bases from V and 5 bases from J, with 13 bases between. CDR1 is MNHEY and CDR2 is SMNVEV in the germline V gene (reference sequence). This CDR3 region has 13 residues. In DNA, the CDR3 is TGTGCCAGCAGGGACGCCGCCTGGGAGACCCAGTACTTC. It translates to CASRDAAWETQYF.

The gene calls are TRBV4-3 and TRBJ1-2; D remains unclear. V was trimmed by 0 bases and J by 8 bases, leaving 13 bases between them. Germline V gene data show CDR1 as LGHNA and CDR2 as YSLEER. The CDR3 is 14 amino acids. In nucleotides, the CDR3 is TGCGCCAGCAGCCAAGATCGGGCCTGGCGGGGCTACACCTTC. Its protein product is CASSQDRAWRGYTF.

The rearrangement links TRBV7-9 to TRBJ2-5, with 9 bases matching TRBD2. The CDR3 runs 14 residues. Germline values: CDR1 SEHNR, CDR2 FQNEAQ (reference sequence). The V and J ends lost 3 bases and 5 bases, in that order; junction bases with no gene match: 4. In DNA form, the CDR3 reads TGTGCCAGCAGCTTTAGCGGGAGTTCTGAGACCCAGTACTTC. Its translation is CASSFSGSSETQYF.

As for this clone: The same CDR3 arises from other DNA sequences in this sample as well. CDR3 sequence reads: CASSVKVVGELFF. The CDR3 DNA follows: TGTGCCAGCAGCGTAAAGGTGGTGGGGGAGCTGTTTTTT. This chain connects TRBV9 to TRBJ2-2; no firm D call. There are 13 residues in the CDR3. Looked up from germline, CDR1 is SGDLS and CDR2 is YYNGEE. The germline V and J ends were trimmed by 1 base and 8 bases, with 9 bases remaining between them.

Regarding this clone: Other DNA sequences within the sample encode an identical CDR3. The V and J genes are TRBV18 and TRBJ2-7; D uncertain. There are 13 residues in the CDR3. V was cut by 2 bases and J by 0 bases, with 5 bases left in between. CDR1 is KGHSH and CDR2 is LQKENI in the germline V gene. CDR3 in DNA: TGTGCCAGCTCACCAGATATCTCCTACGAGCAGTACTTC. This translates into CASSPDISYEQYF.

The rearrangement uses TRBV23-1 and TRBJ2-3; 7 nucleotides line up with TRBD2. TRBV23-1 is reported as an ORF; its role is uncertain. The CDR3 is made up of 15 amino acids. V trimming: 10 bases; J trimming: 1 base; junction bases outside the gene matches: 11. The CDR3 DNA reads TGCGCCACGAACTCAATAGCGGGCCGCACAGATACGCAGTATTTT. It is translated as CATNSIAGRTDTQYF.

The CDR3 protein is CASSLDRFTDTQYF. CDR3 sequence (DNA): TGCGCCAGCAGCTTGGACAGGTTCACAGATACGCAGTATTTT. The genes are TRBV5-1 and TRBJ2-3; maybe TRBD1 (5 bases). The CDR3 runs to 14 residues. CDR1 and CDR2 (germline): SGHRS, YFSETQ. The ends were cut back, 0 bases at V and 2 bases at J, with 7 bases in the middle.

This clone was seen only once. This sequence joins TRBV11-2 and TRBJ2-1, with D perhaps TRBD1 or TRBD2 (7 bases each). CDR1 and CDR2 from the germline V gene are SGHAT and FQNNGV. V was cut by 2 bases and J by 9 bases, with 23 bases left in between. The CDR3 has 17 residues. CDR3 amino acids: CASSLKVTGRVLGEQFF. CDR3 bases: TGTGCCAGCAGCTTAAAGGTGACAGGGAGGGTTTTGGGTGAGCAGTTCTTC.

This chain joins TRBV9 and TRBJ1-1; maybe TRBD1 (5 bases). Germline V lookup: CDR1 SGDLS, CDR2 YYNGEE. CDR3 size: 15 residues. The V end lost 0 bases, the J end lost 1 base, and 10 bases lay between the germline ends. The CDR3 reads CASSVAQGPNTEAFF. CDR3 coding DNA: TGTGCCAGCAGCGTAGCGCAGGGACCGAACACTGAAGCTTTCTTT.

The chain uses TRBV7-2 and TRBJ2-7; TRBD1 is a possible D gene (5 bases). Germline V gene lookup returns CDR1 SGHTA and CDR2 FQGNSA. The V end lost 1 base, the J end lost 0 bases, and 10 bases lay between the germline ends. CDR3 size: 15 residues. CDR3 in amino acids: CASSLGLDSSYEQYF. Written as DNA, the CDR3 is TGTGCCAGCAGCTTAGGCCTTGACAGCTCCTACGAGCAGTACTTC. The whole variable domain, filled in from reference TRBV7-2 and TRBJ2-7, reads GAGVSQSPSNKVTEKGKDVELRCDPISGHTALYWYRQSLGQGLEFLIYFQGNSAPDKSGLPSDRFSAERTGGSVSTLTIQRTQQEDSAVYLCASSLGLDSSYEQYFGPGTRLTVT.

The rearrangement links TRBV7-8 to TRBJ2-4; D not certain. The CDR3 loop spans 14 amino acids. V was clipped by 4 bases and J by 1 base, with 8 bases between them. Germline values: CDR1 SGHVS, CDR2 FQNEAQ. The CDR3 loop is CASSSSRAKNIQYF. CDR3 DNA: TGTGCCAGCAGCTCCTCGAGGGCCAAAAACATTCAGTACTTC.